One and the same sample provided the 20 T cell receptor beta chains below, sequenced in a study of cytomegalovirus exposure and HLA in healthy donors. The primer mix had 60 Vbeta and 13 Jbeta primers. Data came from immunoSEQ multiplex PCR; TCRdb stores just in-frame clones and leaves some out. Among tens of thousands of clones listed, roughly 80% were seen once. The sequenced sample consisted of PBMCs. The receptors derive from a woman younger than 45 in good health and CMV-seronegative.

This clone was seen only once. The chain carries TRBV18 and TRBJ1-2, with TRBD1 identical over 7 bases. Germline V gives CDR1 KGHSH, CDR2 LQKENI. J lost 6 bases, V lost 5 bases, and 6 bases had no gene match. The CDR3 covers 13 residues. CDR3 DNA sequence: TGTGCCAGCTCAGGGGACAGATGGGATGGCTACACCTTC. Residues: CASSGDRWDGYTF.

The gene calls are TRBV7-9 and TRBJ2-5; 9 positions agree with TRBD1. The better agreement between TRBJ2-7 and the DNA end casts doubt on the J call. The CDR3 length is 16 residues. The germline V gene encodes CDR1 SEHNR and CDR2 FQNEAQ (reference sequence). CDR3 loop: CASSPLPGQGVSEQYF. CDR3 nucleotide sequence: TGTGCCAGCAGCCCTCTGCCGGGACAGGGTGTATCCGAGCAGTACTTC.

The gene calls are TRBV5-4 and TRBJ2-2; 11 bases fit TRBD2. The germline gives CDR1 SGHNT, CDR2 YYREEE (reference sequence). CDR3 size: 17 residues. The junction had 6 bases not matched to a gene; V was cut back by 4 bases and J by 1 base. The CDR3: CASSPDLAGGNTGELFF. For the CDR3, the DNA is TGTGCCAGCAGCCCTGATCTAGCGGGAGGGAACACCGGGGAGCTGTTTTTT. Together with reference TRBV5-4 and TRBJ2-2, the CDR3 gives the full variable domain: ETGVTQSPTHLIKTRGQQVTLRCSSQSGHNTVSWYQQALGQGPQFIFQYYREEENGRGNFPPRFSGLQFPNYSSELNVNALELDDSALYLCASSPDLAGGNTGELFFGEGSRLTVL.

The CDR3 protein is CASSQARQNTEAFF. CDR3 nucleotide sequence: TGCGCCAGCAGCCAAGCCAGACAGAACACTGAAGCTTTCTTT. The chain has TRBV4-3 and TRBJ1-1; D uncertain. This CDR3 spans 14 amino acids. The germline V gene has CDR1 LGHNA and CDR2 YSLEER. Trimming shortened V by 1 base and J by 1 base, and 7 bases separated the two germline ends.

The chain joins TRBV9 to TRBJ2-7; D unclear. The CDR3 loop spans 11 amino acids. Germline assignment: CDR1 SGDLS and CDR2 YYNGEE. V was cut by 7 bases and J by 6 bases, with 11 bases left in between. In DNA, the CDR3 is TGTGCCAGCGGTGCGCTACGCGAGCAGTACTTC. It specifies CASGALREQYF.

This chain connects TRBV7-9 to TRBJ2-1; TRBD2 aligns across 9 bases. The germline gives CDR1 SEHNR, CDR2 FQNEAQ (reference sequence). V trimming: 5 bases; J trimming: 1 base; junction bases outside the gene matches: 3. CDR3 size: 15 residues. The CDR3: CASSLSGGSYNEQFF. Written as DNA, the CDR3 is TGTGCCAGCAGCCTGAGCGGGGGGTCCTACAATGAGCAGTTCTTC.

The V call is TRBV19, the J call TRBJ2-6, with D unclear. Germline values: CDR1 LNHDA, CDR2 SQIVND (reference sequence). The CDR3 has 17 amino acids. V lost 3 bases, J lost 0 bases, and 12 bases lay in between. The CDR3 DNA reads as TGTGCCAGTAGTATCCCTACCCCTCTCTCTGGGGCCAACGTCCTGACTTTC. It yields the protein CASSIPTPLSGANVLTF.

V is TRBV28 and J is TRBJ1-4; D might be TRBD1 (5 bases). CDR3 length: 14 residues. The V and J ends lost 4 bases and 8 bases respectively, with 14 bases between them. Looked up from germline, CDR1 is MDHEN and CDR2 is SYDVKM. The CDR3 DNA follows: TGTGCCAGCAGTTCCACAGGAGGGGCAGAAAAACTGTTTTTT. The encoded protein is CASSSTGGAEKLFF.

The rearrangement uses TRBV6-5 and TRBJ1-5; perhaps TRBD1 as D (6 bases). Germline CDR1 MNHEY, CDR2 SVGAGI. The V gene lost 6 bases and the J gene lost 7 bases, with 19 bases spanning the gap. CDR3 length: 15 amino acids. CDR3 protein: CASSQSGGRGQPQHF. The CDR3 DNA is TGTGCCAGCAGCCAGTCGGGGGGGCGCGGGCAGCCCCAGCATTTT.

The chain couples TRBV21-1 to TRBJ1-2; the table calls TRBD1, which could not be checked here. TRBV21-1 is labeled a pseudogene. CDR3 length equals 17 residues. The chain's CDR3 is CASSLDSGTGVSDGYTF. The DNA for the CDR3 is TGTGCCAGCAGCCTCGATTCCGGGACAGGGGTGTCTGATGGCTACACCTTC.

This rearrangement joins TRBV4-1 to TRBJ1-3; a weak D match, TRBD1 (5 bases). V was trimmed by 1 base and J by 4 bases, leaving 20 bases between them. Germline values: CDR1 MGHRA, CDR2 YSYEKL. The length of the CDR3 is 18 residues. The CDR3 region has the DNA TGCGCCAGCAGCCAAGGAGGAAGAGGTAGGGGACTCGGAAACACCATATATTTT. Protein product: CASSQGGRGRGLGNTIYF.

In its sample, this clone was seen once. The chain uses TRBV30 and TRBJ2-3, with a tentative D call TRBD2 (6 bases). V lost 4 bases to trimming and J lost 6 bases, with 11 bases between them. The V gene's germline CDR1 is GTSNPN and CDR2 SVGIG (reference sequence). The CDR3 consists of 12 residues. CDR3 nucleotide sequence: TGTGCCTGGAATGTCGGGGGTGATACGCAGTATTTT. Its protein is CAWNVGGDTQYF.

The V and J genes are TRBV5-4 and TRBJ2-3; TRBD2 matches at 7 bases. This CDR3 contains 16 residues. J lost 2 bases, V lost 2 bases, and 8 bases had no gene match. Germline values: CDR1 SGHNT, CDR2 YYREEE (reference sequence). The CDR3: CASSFSLREPTDTQYF. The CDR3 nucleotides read TGTGCCAGCAGCTTCTCTTTGCGGGAGCCCACAGATACGCAGTATTTT.

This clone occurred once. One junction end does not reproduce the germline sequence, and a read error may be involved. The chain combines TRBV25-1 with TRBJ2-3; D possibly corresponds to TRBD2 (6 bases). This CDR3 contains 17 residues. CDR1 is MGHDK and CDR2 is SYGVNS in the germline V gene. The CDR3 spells CASSRRSGGASTDAQYF. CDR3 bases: TGTGCCAGCAGCCGTCGGTCAGGCGGGGCAAGCACAGATGCGCAGTATTTT.

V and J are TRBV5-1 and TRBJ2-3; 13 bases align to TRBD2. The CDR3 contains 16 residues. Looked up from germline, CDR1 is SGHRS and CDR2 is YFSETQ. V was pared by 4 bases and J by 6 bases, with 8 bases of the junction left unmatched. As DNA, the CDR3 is TGCGCCAGCAGCCAAGGACTAGCGGGAGCTGGGGATACGCAGTATTTT. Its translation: CASSQGLAGAGDTQYF.

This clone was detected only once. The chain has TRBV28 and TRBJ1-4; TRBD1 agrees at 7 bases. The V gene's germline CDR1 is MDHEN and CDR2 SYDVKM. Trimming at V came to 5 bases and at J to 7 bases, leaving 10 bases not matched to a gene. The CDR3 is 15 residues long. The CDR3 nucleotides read TGTGCCAGCAGTCACCGACAGGGAAGGGGTGAAAAACTGTTTTTT. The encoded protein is CASSHRQGRGEKLFF.

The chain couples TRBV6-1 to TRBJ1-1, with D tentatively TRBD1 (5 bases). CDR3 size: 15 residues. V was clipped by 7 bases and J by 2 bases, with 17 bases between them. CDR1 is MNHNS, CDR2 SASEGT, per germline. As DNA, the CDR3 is TGTGCCAGCACCCCGACAGTTCCGCCAAACACTGAAGCTTTCTTT. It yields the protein CASTPTVPPNTEAFF.

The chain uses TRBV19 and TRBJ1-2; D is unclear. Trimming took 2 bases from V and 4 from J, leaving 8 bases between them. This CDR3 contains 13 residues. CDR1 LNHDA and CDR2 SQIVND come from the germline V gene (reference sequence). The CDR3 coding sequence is TGTGCCAGTAGTATATTGTCCGGCTATGGCTACACCTTC. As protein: CASSILSGYGYTF.

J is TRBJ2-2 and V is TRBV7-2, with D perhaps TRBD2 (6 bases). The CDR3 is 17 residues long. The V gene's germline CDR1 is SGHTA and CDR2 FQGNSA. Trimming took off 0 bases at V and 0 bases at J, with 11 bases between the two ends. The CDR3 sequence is CASSLAPGLSNTGELFF. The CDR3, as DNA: TGTGCCAGCAGCTTAGCCCCGGGACTGTCGAACACCGGGGAGCTGTTTTTT.

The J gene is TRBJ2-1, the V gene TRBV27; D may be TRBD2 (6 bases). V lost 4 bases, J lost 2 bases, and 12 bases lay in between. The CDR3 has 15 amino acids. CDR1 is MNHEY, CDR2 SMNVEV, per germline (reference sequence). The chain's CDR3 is CASSSSASTYNEQFF. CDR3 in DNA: TGTGCCAGCAGTTCTAGCGCGAGCACCTACAATGAGCAGTTCTTC.